The 30 T cell receptor beta chains below all came from one sample that was sequenced in a study of T cell repertoires in cytomegalovirus infection. Using its own MiXCR run on the reads, TCRdb lists one record per CDR3 protein. The sample lists hundreds of thousands of distinct CDR3 sequences, approximately 31% occurring once. No antigens are known for them. Sequencing used cultured CD8+ T cells from PBMCs, obtained from culture after CMV antigen stimulation. These receptors came from a human donor in good health (CMV status not recorded). Some clones in this sample may be carry-over from other donors' samples.

This clonotype occurred a few times. The CDR3 region is CASSRDPEAFF. The CDR3 DNA reads as TGTGCCAGCAGCCGGGACCCTGAAGCTTTCTTT. V is TRBV7-9 and J is TRBJ1-1; tentative D call: TRBD1 (5 bases). CDR3 length: 11 residues. Germline values: CDR1 SEHNR, CDR2 FQNEAQ (reference sequence). V gave up 5 bases and J gave up 6 bases, with 7 bases separating them. Full variable domain (missing parts from reference TRBV7-9 and TRBJ1-1): DTGVSQNPRHKITKRGQNVTFRCDPISEHNRLYWYRQTLGQGPEFLTYFQNEAQLEKSRLLSDRFSAERPKGSFSTLEIQRTEQGDSAMYLCASSRDPEAFFGQGTRLTVV.

This clonotype was seen a few times. This sequence joins TRBV2 and TRBJ2-3, with 7 bases matching TRBD1. The length of the CDR3 is 17 residues. The germline V gene encodes CDR1 SNHLY and CDR2 FYNNEI. Losses at the gene ends were 3 bases for V and 3 bases for J; bases not matched to a gene: 12. The CDR3, as DNA: TGTGCCAGCAGTGAGAAGGGGGACAGATACCTGACAGATACGCAGTATTTT. Its translation is CASSEKGDRYLTDTQYF.

The chain couples TRBV13 to TRBJ2-2, with D unresolved. CDR3 length: 15 amino acids. CDR1 and CDR2 from the germline V gene are PRHDT and FYEKMQ (reference sequence). V lost 8 bases, J lost 0 bases, and 13 bases lay in between. The CDR3 spells CASESAPANTGELFF. CDR3 in DNA: TGTGCCAGCGAATCCGCGCCTGCGAACACCGGGGAGCTGTTTTTT.

The CDR3 here is CASSLSTVEEAFF. CDR3 bases: TGTGCCAGCAGTTTATCGACAGTCGAGGAAGCTTTCTTT. The rearrangement uses TRBV27 and TRBJ1-1, with a possible D match to TRBD1 (5 bases). V dropped 0 bases and J dropped 8 bases, with 10 bases sitting between them. Germline V gene data show CDR1 as MNHEY and CDR2 as SMNVEV (reference sequence). The CDR3 extends over 13 amino acids.

The rearrangement uses TRBV23-1 and TRBJ2-7, with D maybe TRBD2 (5 bases). TRBV23-1 falls under the ORF class, with uncertain function. The CDR3 contains 19 residues. The CDR3: CASSQIWVREGQDSYEQFV. The DNA of the CDR3 is TGCGCCAGCAGTCAAATTTGGGTAAGGGAAGGCCAGGACTCCTACGAGCAGTTCGTC.

This clonotype was recorded at least ten times. This rearrangement joins TRBV7-2 to TRBJ2-1; the match to TRBD2 covers 15 bases. The V and J ends lost 1 base and 7 bases, in that order; junction bases with no gene match: 2. The CDR3 runs to 16 residues. CDR1 and CDR2 (germline): SGHTA, FQGNSA. CDR3 amino acids: CASSLVGTSGGNEQFF. The CDR3 DNA is TGTGCCAGCAGCTTAGTGGGGACTAGCGGGGGGAATGAGCAGTTCTTC.

This clonotype has more than one count but fewer than ten. This chain connects TRBV29-1 to TRBJ2-1; 10 nucleotides line up with TRBD1. The CDR3 runs 14 residues. Germline assignment: CDR1 SQVTM and CDR2 ANQGSEA. The V segment lost 5 bases and the J segment 3 bases; nucleotides outside the gene matches: 4. The CDR3 loop reads CSVRQGAGYNEQFF. CDR3 in DNA: TGCAGCGTTCGACAGGGGGCGGGCTACAATGAGCAGTTCTTC.

This clonotype appeared many times. The chain employs TRBV7-6 and TRBJ1-1; D call uncertain. CDR3 length: 14 residues. CDR1 and CDR2 from the germline V gene are SGHVS and FNYEAQ. V was cut by 1 base and J by 0 bases, with 6 bases left in between. In DNA form, the CDR3 reads TGTGCCAGCAGCTTAGAACTCATGAACACTGAAGCTTTCTTT. Its protein product is CASSLELMNTEAFF.

This clonotype has only a few counts. This chain joins TRBV4-1 and TRBJ2-2; D not certain. This CDR3 has 14 amino acids. Germline CDR1 reads MGHRA; CDR2 reads YSYEKL. V dropped 3 bases and J dropped 1 base, with 6 bases sitting between them. CDR3 sequence reads: CASSQRRNTGELFF. The CDR3 DNA follows: TGCGCCAGCAGCCAGAGAAGGAACACCGGGGAGCTGTTTTTT.

This clonotype has ten or more counts. The chain carries TRBV7-8 and TRBJ2-3, with D unclear. The CDR3 loop spans 15 amino acids. Trimming removed 8 bases at V and 2 bases at J, with 17 bases between. Per the germline V gene, CDR1 is SGHVS and CDR2 is FQNEAQ. The CDR3 region is CASVPRTPYTDTQYF. CDR3 bases: TGTGCCAGCGTTCCCAGGACCCCCTACACAGATACGCAGTATTTT.

This clonotype has just a few counts. This rearrangement joins TRBV7-9 to TRBJ2-1; no firm D call. Looked up from germline, CDR1 is SEHNR and CDR2 is FQNEAQ (reference sequence). V dropped 4 bases and J dropped 0 bases, with 16 bases sitting between them. This CDR3 comprises 17 residues. The DNA for the CDR3 is TGTGCCAGCAGCTCACCAACCCCCCCTAGCTCCTACAATGAGCAGTTCTTC. This encodes CASSSPTPPSSYNEQFF.

The chain is built from TRBV12-5 and TRBJ2-1; 9 nucleotides match TRBD2. The CDR3 consists of 19 residues. CDR1 and CDR2 (germline): LGHNT, FRNRAP. Germline trimming cut 3 bases from V and 6 bases from J; bases unmatched to any gene: 18. DNA for the CDR3: TGTGCTAGTGGTTTTTATATACCTGAGGCGGGGGGGCCGTCCAATGAGCAGTTCTTC. Its translation is CASGFYIPEAGGPSNEQFF.

The chain is built from TRBV28 and TRBJ2-7; D is possibly TRBD1 (5 bases). Trimming removed 5 bases at V and 0 bases at J, with 8 bases between. The CDR3 consists of 13 residues. Germline assignment: CDR1 MDHEN and CDR2 SYDVKM. CDR3: CASSLDNSYEQYV. CDR3 DNA: TGTGCCAGCAGTCTGGACAACTCCTACGAGCAGTACGTC.

This clonotype has only a few counts. The chain joins TRBV27 to TRBJ2-1; 9 bases match TRBD2. The CDR3 runs to 15 residues. Germline values: CDR1 MNHEY, CDR2 SMNVEV (reference sequence). V was clipped by 5 bases and J by 8 bases; unmatched bases: 10. CDR3 sequence: CASSHRGLASDEQFF. The CDR3 coding sequence is TGTGCCAGCAGTCATCGAGGACTAGCGAGCGATGAGCAGTTCTTC.

V gene TRBV4-3 combines with J gene TRBJ2-3; 10 nucleotides line up with TRBD2. The germline CDR1 and CDR2 sequences are LGHNA and YSLEER. This CDR3 has 19 residues. J lost 0 bases, V lost 3 bases, and 12 bases had no gene match. The CDR3 DNA is TGCGCCAGCAGCCAGGAGACACTTAGACTAGCGGGTAGCACAGATACGCAGTATTTT. This gives the protein CASSQETLRLAGSTDTQYF.

The chain links TRBV12-3 or TRBV12-4 to TRBJ2-1; D possibly corresponds to TRBD1 (5 bases). Deletions cut 3 bases from V and 4 bases from J, with 10 bases between. This CDR3 has 14 residues. Written as DNA, the CDR3 is TGTGCCAGCAGTTTCCAGGGAAAATACAATGAGCAGTTCTTC. It codes for CASSFQGKYNEQFF.

This clonotype was counted many times. This sequence joins TRBV7-2 and TRBJ2-7; 10 bases map to TRBD2. V shed 5 bases and J 7 bases; nucleotides not matched to a gene: 8. The CDR3 consists of 14 residues. Germline CDR1 and CDR2: SGHTA and FQGNSA. Here the CDR3 DNA reads TGTGCCAGCAGCCCCGGACTAGCGGTGGGGGAGCAGTACGTC. The encoded protein is CASSPGLAVGEQYV.

The chain is built from TRBV10-3 and TRBJ2-7, with 8 bases fitting TRBD1. CDR1 ENHRY and CDR2 SYGVKD come from the germline V gene. This CDR3 has 15 residues. With 6 bases clipped from V and 4 bases from J, the junction kept 11 bases outside the gene matches. The CDR3 DNA reads as TGTGCCATCAGGGTGGGGACAGGTAACGCGTACGAGCAGTACTTC. Protein sequence: CAIRVGTGNAYEQYF.

For this clonotype: Just one base apart from a much larger clone, this may be a read error. The chain is built from TRBV7-6 and TRBJ2-1, with D uncertain. V was clipped by 5 bases and J by 4 bases, with 18 bases between them. The CDR3 is made up of 16 amino acids. Germline V gene data show CDR1 as SGHVS and CDR2 as FNYEAQ. CDR3 sequence reads: CASSLNRNLTYNEQFF. CDR3 sequence (DNA): TGTGCCAGCAGCCTAAACCGGAACCTCACGTACAATGAGCAGTTCTTC.

The rearrangement joins TRBV28 to TRBJ1-1; 8 nucleotides match TRBD1. The CDR3 is 16 amino acids. Germline V CDR1 and CDR2: MDHEN, SYDVKM. The trim removed 5 bases at V and 1 base at J, leaving 9 bases unmatched. CDR3 coding DNA: TGTGCCAGCAGTCAAACAGGGGGTTATCGGAACACTGAAGCTTTCTTT. Its protein product is CASSQTGGYRNTEAFF.

This clonotype has more than one count but fewer than ten. J is TRBJ1-2 and V is TRBV4-1; TRBD1 matches at 7 bases. CDR1 is MGHRA, CDR2 YSYEKL, per germline. The CDR3 has 15 amino acids. J gave up 6 bases and V 1 base, and 8 bases lay outside the gene matches. The DNA of the CDR3 is TGCGCCAGCAGCCAAGGGGTCAGGGGGGTAGATGGCTACACCTTC. This translates into CASSQGVRGVDGYTF.

This rearrangement joins TRBV5-1 to TRBJ2-3; no clear D. The V and J ends lost 0 bases and 2 bases respectively, with 7 bases between them. This CDR3 has 14 residues. Germline loops: CDR1 SGHRS, CDR2 YFSETQ. The CDR3 DNA sequence: TGCGCCAGCAGCTTGGCAGCCACCACAGATACGCAGTATTTT. Protein: CASSLAATTDTQYF.

The chain combines TRBV19 with TRBJ1-5; TRBD1 might be the D (6 bases). V was trimmed by 7 bases and J by 6 bases, leaving 13 bases between them. Germline V gene lookup returns CDR1 LNHDA and CDR2 SQIVND (reference sequence). CDR3 length equals 13 residues. CDR3 nucleotides: TGTGCCAGTACAGGATGGGGGGCTCAGCCCCAGCATTTT. Translation gives CASTGWGAQPQHF.

V usage is TRBV9 and J usage is TRBJ2-3; TRBD2 agrees at 10 bases. Germline loops: CDR1 SGDLS, CDR2 YYNGEE. The V and J ends lost 4 bases and 1 base, in that order; junction bases with no gene match: 9. The CDR3 loop spans 17 amino acids. The DNA for the CDR3 is TGTGCCAGCAGCCCAAGTCCTAGCGGGGGTGGCACAGATACGCAGTATTTT. It specifies CASSPSPSGGGTDTQYF.

This clonotype was counted between two and nine times. V is TRBV27 and J is TRBJ1-5; weak D call: TRBD1 (5 bases). Germline lookup yields CDR1 MNHEY and CDR2 SMNVEV (reference sequence). Trimming removed 0 bases from V and 6 bases from J, with 9 bases in between. The CDR3 has 14 amino acids. The CDR3 DNA sequence: TGTGCCAGCAGTTTATCCGGACAAAGTCAGCCCCAGCATTTT. Protein sequence: CASSLSGQSQPQHF.

The chain couples TRBV20-1 to TRBJ1-1, with a weak D call TRBD1 (5 bases). V was trimmed by 2 bases and J by 3 bases, leaving 10 bases between them. Germline CDR1 reads DFQATT; CDR2 reads SNEGSKA (reference sequence). The CDR3 contains 13 residues. The CDR3 protein is CSARPKTDTEAFF. DNA for the CDR3: TGCAGTGCTAGACCTAAGACAGACACTGAAGCTTTCTTT.

J is TRBJ2-1 and V is TRBV27; D is perhaps TRBD2 (7 bases). Germline CDR1 is MNHEY and CDR2 is SMNVEV (reference sequence). The germline V and J ends were trimmed by 2 bases and 10 bases, with 18 bases remaining between them. This CDR3 comprises 15 residues. The CDR3 nucleotides are TGTGCCAGCAGTTTACGGGGGGCATCCACACGCGAGCAGTTCTTC. This translates into CASSLRGASTREQFF.

This clonotype was observed once. The chain recombines TRBV6-5 with TRBJ2-1; possible D gene TRBD1, 6 bases. Germline V gene data show CDR1 as MNHEY and CDR2 as SVGAGI. Trimming pared 5 bases from V and 5 bases from J, leaving 22 bases between. The CDR3 extends over 17 amino acids. The CDR3 nucleotides are TGTGCCAGCAGTGAAGCCTGGACAGATAGACCTCACAATGAGCAGTTCTTC. Its protein product is CASSEAWTDRPHNEQFF.

The chain links TRBV11-2 to TRBJ2-2; no clear D. The CDR3 consists of 15 residues. Trimming stripped 8 bases from V and 3 bases from J, with 16 bases between. Germline-derived CDR1 and CDR2 are SGHAT and FQNNGV. The CDR3: CASAPQLVHTGELFF. In DNA, the CDR3 is TGTGCCAGCGCACCCCAATTAGTACACACCGGGGAGCTGTTTTTT.

This chain links TRBV28 with TRBJ2-7, with 9 bases identical to TRBD1. There are 14 residues in the CDR3. Germline CDR1 and CDR2: MDHEN and SYDVKM. The V and J ends lost 6 bases and 5 bases, in that order; junction bases with no gene match: 8. The CDR3 nucleotides are TGTGCCAGCAGCAACAGGGGGCGCGTACACGAGCAGTACGTC. Protein: CASSNRGRVHEQYV.